Below, 30 T cell receptor beta chains from the same sample are listed, as sequenced in a study of immune evolution from preneoplasia to lung adenocarcinoma. Libraries were prepared by immunoSEQ multiplex PCR; TCRdb keeps only in-frame clonotypes and omits some of them. Among about 26,000 clones listed, approximately 74% were seen once. Sequenced input: FFPE invasive lung adenocarcinoma tissue. The source is a person between 55 and 69 years old with invasive lung adenocarcinoma. Some clones in this sample may be carry-over from other donors' samples.

This clone was seen just once. The rearrangement joins TRBV12-5 to TRBJ2-5; D is ambiguous. Trimming stripped 6 bases from V and 0 bases from J, with 11 bases between. The CDR3 runs 14 residues. The germline gives CDR1 LGHNT, CDR2 FRNRAP. This CDR3 reads CASGPPSYQETQYF. In DNA form, the CDR3 reads TGTGCTAGTGGGCCCCCTTCGTACCAAGAGACCCAGTACTTC.

The chain recombines TRBV5-4 with TRBJ2-3, with no clear D. The CDR3 length is 14 residues. V lost 4 bases and J 0 bases, leaving 9 bases between the germline ends. In germline, CDR1 is SGHNT, CDR2 YYREEE (reference sequence). CDR3 residues: CASSASQSTDTQYF. CDR3 coding DNA: TGTGCCAGCAGCGCCTCACAGAGCACAGATACGCAGTATTTT.

V gene TRBV7-9 combines with J gene TRBJ1-1; tentatively, D is TRBD1 (6 bases). CDR1 and CDR2 (germline): SEHNR, FQNEAQ (reference sequence). CDR3 length: 14 amino acids. Between the trimmed V and J ends, which lost 5 bases and 11 bases, there was a span of 21 bases. This CDR3 is CASSPGGAEVRAFF. The CDR3 coding sequence is TGTGCCAGCAGCCCGGGGGGGGCCGAGGTACGGGCTTTCTTT. The full variable domain, completed using reference TRBV7-9 and TRBJ1-1, is DTGVSQNPRHKITKRGQNVTFRCDPISEHNRLYWYRQTLGQGPEFLTYFQNEAQLEKSRLLSDRFSAERPKGSFSTLEIQRTEQGDSAMYLCASSPGGAEVRAFFGQGTRLTVV.

There are a few counts of this clone. The chain combines TRBV5-1 with TRBJ1-1; 9 nucleotides align to TRBD1. With 5 bases clipped from V and 4 bases from J, the junction kept 15 bases outside the gene matches. The CDR3 consists of 17 residues. Per the germline V gene, CDR1 is SGHRS and CDR2 is YFSETQ. The CDR3 region has the DNA TGCGCCAGCAGAGATACCGGGACAGGGAAGGGGGGCACTGAAGCTTTCTTT. Protein sequence: CASRDTGTGKGGTEAFF.

The genes are TRBV11-2 and TRBJ2-7; a possible D gene is TRBD1 (6 bases). Germline CDR1 SGHAT, CDR2 FQNNGV. The CDR3 runs to 14 residues. V dropped 5 bases and J dropped 0 bases, with 11 bases sitting between them. DNA of the CDR3: TGTGCCAGCAGCAAAGGGGGAACCTCCTACGAGCAGTACTTC. This translates into CASSKGGTSYEQYF.

The V and J genes are TRBV18 and TRBJ2-1; 12 bases line up with TRBD2. With V trimmed by 5 bases and J by 8 bases, 7 bases remained unmatched. The CDR3 consists of 15 residues. Germline lookup yields CDR1 KGHSH and CDR2 LQKENI. The CDR3 bases are TGTGCCAGCTCATCCCGACTAGCGGGGGTCGATGAGCAGTTCTTC. Residues: CASSSRLAGVDEQFF.

CDR3 protein: CASSQVWDRNQPQHF. CDR3 DNA: TGTGCCAGCAGCCAAGTATGGGACCGCAATCAGCCCCAGCATTTT. The rearrangement joins TRBV4-2 to TRBJ1-5, with a weak D call TRBD1 (5 bases). V was clipped by 1 base and J by 2 bases, with 9 bases between them. CDR1 and CDR2 from the germline V gene are LGHNA and YNFKEQ. The CDR3 runs 15 residues.

This clone was seen a single time. The chain is built from TRBV4-1 and TRBJ2-3, with D uncertain. The CDR3 consists of 14 residues. V gave up 4 bases and J gave up 2 bases, with 10 bases separating them. From germline, CDR1 is MGHRA and CDR2 YSYEKL. As DNA, the CDR3 is TGCGCCAGCAGCCGCGGCTTTTTCACAGATACGCAGTATTTT. Its protein is CASSRGFFTDTQYF.

This chain links TRBV7-9 with TRBJ1-2; 8 bases line up with TRBD1. Trimming took 2 bases from V and 4 from J; bases not matched to a gene: 9. The CDR3 contains 16 residues. Germline V gene sequence: CDR1 SEHNR, CDR2 FQNEAQ (reference sequence). This CDR3 reads CASSLRQTGASYGYTF. CDR3 nucleotides: TGTGCCAGCAGCTTAAGGCAGACAGGGGCGAGCTATGGCTACACCTTC. Full variable domain (missing parts from reference TRBV7-9 and TRBJ1-2): DTGVSQNPRHKITKRGQNVTFRCDPISEHNRLYWYRQTLGQGPEFLTYFQNEAQLEKSRLLSDRFSAERPKGSFSTLEIQRTEQGDSAMYLCASSLRQTGASYGYTFGSGTRLTVV.

The CDR3 loop is CASSYYSAHEQYF. The CDR3 DNA follows: TGCGCCAGCAGCTATTACAGCGCTCACGAGCAGTACTTC. J is TRBJ2-7 and V is TRBV10-2; D unclear. Germline-derived CDR1 and CDR2 are WSHSY and SAAADI. V lost 6 bases and J lost 5, with 14 bases in between. This CDR3 region has 13 residues.

This clone was seen a handful of times. The CDR3 region is CASGLVDRSYGYTF. CDR3 DNA: TGTGCTAGTGGTTTGGTGGACCGGTCTTATGGCTACACCTTC. The J gene is TRBJ1-2, the V gene TRBV12-5; the D is unclear. CDR1 and CDR2 (germline): LGHNT, FRNRAP. This CDR3 has 14 amino acids. The V end lost 0 bases, the J end lost 5 bases, and 10 bases lay between the germline ends.

This clone rates as medium-sized (0.01 to 0.1%). This chain joins TRBV20-1 and TRBJ2-1; a possible D gene is TRBD1 (5 bases). The length of the CDR3 is 11 residues. Germline CDR1 and CDR2: DFQATT and SNEGSKA (reference sequence). The CDR3 loop is CRPDIYNEQFF. The CDR3 DNA follows: TGCAGGCCGGACATCTACAATGAGCAGTTCTTC.

The chain links TRBV9 to TRBJ2-5; TRBD2 is a possible D gene (6 bases). CDR3 length equals 12 residues. Germline V gene sequence: CDR1 SGDLS, CDR2 YYNGEE. With 4 bases removed from V and 9 bases from J, the gap between germline ends came to 13 bases. CDR3 DNA: TGTGCCAGCAGCCTCGGGACGGGGGCCCAGTACTTC. Its translation: CASSLGTGAQYF.

CDR3 in amino acids: CASSEGPRLESDTQYF. The CDR3 DNA reads as TGTGCCAGCAGTGAGGGACCCCGACTAGAATCAGATACGCAGTATTTT. The J gene is TRBJ2-3, the V gene TRBV6-4; a weak D match, TRBD2 (6 bases). Germline V gene sequence: CDR1 MRHNA, CDR2 SNTAGT. There are 16 residues in the CDR3. Trimming shortened V by 3 bases and J by 4 bases, and 17 bases separated the two germline ends.

This clone showed up just a few times. J is TRBJ2-5 and V is TRBV15; no clear D gene. Germline loops: CDR1 LNHNV, CDR2 YYDKDF (reference sequence). V lost 1 base and J 1 base, leaving 10 bases between the germline ends. This CDR3 is 15 amino acids long. This CDR3 reads CATSRGQQTQETQYF. As DNA, the CDR3 is TGTGCCACCAGCAGAGGCCAGCAGACCCAAGAGACCCAGTACTTC.

This clone has just one count. The CDR3 is CASSQDFYNEQFF. Here the CDR3 DNA reads TGCGCCAGCAGCCAAGATTTTTACAATGAGCAGTTCTTC. The chain employs TRBV4-1 and TRBJ2-1; D gene unclear. V was clipped by 0 bases and J by 4 bases, with 4 bases between them. The CDR3 has 13 residues. The germline gives CDR1 MGHRA, CDR2 YSYEKL.

The V call is TRBV25-1, the J call TRBJ2-1, with D possibly TRBD1 on 6 matching bases. Deletions cut 4 bases from V and 8 bases from J, with 24 bases between. The CDR3 totals 17 residues. Germline V gene sequence: CDR1 MGHDK, CDR2 SYGVNS. The CDR3 region is CASSGNSRGLLAYEQFF. Here the CDR3 DNA reads TGTGCCAGCAGTGGCAACTCCAGGGGTTTATTGGCTTATGAGCAGTTCTTC. Supplemented by reference TRBV25-1 and TRBJ2-1, the full variable domain reads EADIYQTPRYLVIGTGKKITLECSQTMGHDKMYWYQQDPGMELHLIHYSYGVNSTEKGDLSSESTVSRIRTEHFPLTLESARPSHTSQYLCASSGNSRGLLAYEQFFGPGTRLTVL.

This chain joins TRBV7-2 and TRBJ2-7; 7 nucleotides agree with TRBD2. Trimming cost V 1 base and J 3 bases; bases outside gene matches: 3. The CDR3 sequence is 14 residues long. CDR1 and CDR2 (germline): SGHTA, FQGNSA. The CDR3 region has the DNA TGTGCCAGCAGCTTAGGCGGGAGCGGCTACGAGCAGTACTTC. It is translated as CASSLGGSGYEQYF.

The V and J genes are TRBV7-9 and TRBJ2-5, with D possibly called TRBD1 or TRBD2 (5 bases each). CDR1 SEHNR and CDR2 FQNEAQ come from the germline V gene (reference sequence). CDR3 size: 15 residues. V lost 5 bases and J lost 0, with 13 bases in between. In DNA, the CDR3 is TGTGCCAGCAGCCCCGGACTGGGACACCAAGAGACCCAGTACTTC. It is translated as CASSPGLGHQETQYF.

This rearrangement joins TRBV7-7 to TRBJ2-3, with 8 bases matching TRBD1. The germline V gene has CDR1 SSHAT and CDR2 FNYEAQ (reference sequence). This CDR3 spans 14 amino acids. The ends lost 5 bases at V and 6 bases at J; junction bases unmatched: 7. The CDR3 bases are TGTGCCAGCAGCGCGACAGGGGCAGGGGATACGCAGTATTTT. Its protein is CASSATGAGDTQYF.

By sample fraction, this clone is medium-sized. The gene calls are TRBV29-1 and TRBJ1-2, with no clear D. The CDR3 covers 10 residues. The ends were cut back, 4 bases at V and 5 bases at J, with 5 bases in the middle. CDR1 and CDR2 (germline): SQVTM, ANQGSEA. This chain's CDR3 is CSVGGYGYTF. The CDR3, as DNA: TGCAGCGTTGGCGGTTATGGCTACACCTTC.

This clone was picked up a small number of times. The chain is built from TRBV19 and TRBJ2-5; D ambiguous. Per the germline V gene, CDR1 is LNHDA and CDR2 is SQIVND (reference sequence). The V gene lost 5 bases and the J gene lost 5 bases, with 12 bases spanning the gap. CDR3 length equals 13 residues. CDR3 bases: TGTGCCAGTAGTGGGCTAGACCGGGAGACCCAGTACTTC. This codes for CASSGLDRETQYF.

The rearrangement joins TRBV7-9 to TRBJ2-7; the D gene is possibly TRBD1 (5 bases). Trimming removed 2 bases at V and 5 bases at J, with 10 bases between. The CDR3 loop spans 13 amino acids. CDR1 and CDR2 from the germline V gene are SEHNR and FQNEAQ (reference sequence). The CDR3 DNA follows: TGTGCCAGCAGCTTATCCAGGGCCCACGAGCAGTACTTC. As protein: CASSLSRAHEQYF.

The gene calls are TRBV2 and TRBJ2-7, with D unresolved. Germline loops: CDR1 SNHLY, CDR2 FYNNEI. The V gene lost 7 bases and the J gene lost 0 bases, with 16 bases spanning the gap. This CDR3 region has 15 residues. The CDR3 DNA is TGTGCCAGCATCGAAGGGCGGATGAGCTCCTACGAGCAGTACTTC. Protein: CASIEGRMSSYEQYF. The full variable domain, rest sourced from reference TRBV2 and TRBJ2-7, is EPEVTQTPSHQVTQMGQEVILRCVPISNHLYFYWYRQILGQKVEFLVSFYNNEISEKSEIFDDQFSVERPDGSNFTLKIRSTKLEDSAMYFCASIEGRMSSYEQYFGPGTRLTVT.

This clone was detected a few times. This chain uses TRBV9 with TRBJ2-2; 10 bases match TRBD2. The CDR3 covers 17 residues. Unmatched junction bases numbered 6, after V lost 2 bases and J lost 2 bases. Germline CDR1 reads SGDLS; CDR2 reads YYNGEE. The CDR3 sequence is CASSVSGTSVNTGELFF. The CDR3 DNA reads TGTGCCAGCAGCGTTTCCGGGACTAGCGTTAACACCGGGGAGCTGTTTTTT.

V usage is TRBV5-1 and J usage is TRBJ1-1, with D perhaps TRBD1 (5 bases). Trimming removed 1 base from V and 8 bases from J, with 9 bases in between. Germline CDR1 reads SGHRS; CDR2 reads YFSETQ. This CDR3 region has 12 residues. CDR3 amino acids: CASSLFEGEAFF. The CDR3, as DNA: TGCGCCAGCAGCTTGTTCGAGGGGGAAGCTTTCTTT.

This clone was counted a few times. The chain uses TRBV6-6 and TRBJ2-5; TRBD1 matches 8 bases. CDR3 length equals 16 residues. The junction had 15 bases not matched to a gene; V was cut back by 7 bases and J by 5 bases. Germline lookup yields CDR1 MNHNY and CDR2 SVGAGI (reference sequence). This chain's CDR3 is CASTPRGTGGGETQYF. CDR3 DNA: TGTGCCAGCACCCCGAGAGGAACAGGGGGAGGCGAGACCCAGTACTTC.

J is TRBJ1-2 and V is TRBV11-1; no clear D gene. The CDR3 is made up of 12 amino acids. In germline, CDR1 is SGHAT, CDR2 FQDESV (reference sequence). Deletions cut 2 bases from V and 7 bases from J, with 8 bases between. DNA for the CDR3: TGTGCCAGCAGCTTACAGGCTGGTGGCTACACCTTC. Translating gives CASSLQAGGYTF.

This sequence joins TRBV5-4 and TRBJ2-1; 13 bases fit TRBD2. Germline V lookup: CDR1 SGHNT, CDR2 YYREEE (reference sequence). V lost 3 bases and J lost 6; bases outside the gene matches: 3. CDR3 size: 15 residues. CDR3 bases: TGTGCCAGCAGCTCACTAGCGGGAGGGCCCAATGAGCAGTTCTTC. Its protein product is CASSSLAGGPNEQFF.

The genes are TRBV7-2 and TRBJ2-7, with 11 bases identical to TRBD2. Per germline, CDR1 SGHTA and CDR2 FQGNSA. The CDR3 has 15 amino acids. J gave up 2 bases and V 5 bases, and 5 bases lay outside the gene matches. The CDR3 loop is CASSEPGLAAYEQYF. CDR3 DNA sequence: TGTGCCAGCAGCGAACCGGGACTAGCGGCCTACGAGCAGTACTTC.